The 8 T cell receptor beta chains in this list originate from one sample, sequenced in a study of T cells after yellow fever vaccination. TCRdb used MiXCR to reprocess the 5' RACE reads, holding one entry per CDR3 protein. The sample contains some 550,000 distinct CDR3 sequences, 15% to 20% of which appear only once. The material was PBMCs, obtained 15 days after the yellow fever booster vaccination. These receptors came from a man between 25 and 39 years old who received the YFV17D yellow fever vaccine.

The rearrangement joins TRBV7-2 to TRBJ2-3; 7 nucleotides line up with TRBD2. V lost 5 bases to trimming and J lost 4 bases; unmatched junction nucleotides: 15. The CDR3 runs to 17 residues. Germline CDR1 and CDR2: SGHTA and FQGNSA. As DNA, the CDR3 is TGTGCCAGCAGCGGCCCCGTGGGGGGGAGTGAAGCAGATACGCAGTATTTT. It translates to CASSGPVGGSEADTQYF. The whole variable domain, filled in from reference TRBV7-2 and TRBJ2-3, reads GAGVSQSPSNKVTEKGKDVELRCDPISGHTALYWYRQSLGQGLEFLIYFQGNSAPDKSGLPSDRFSAERTGGSVSTLTIQRTQQEDSAVYLCASSGPVGGSEADTQYFGPGTRLTVL.

This clonotype was picked up a small number of times. The CDR3 is CASPEAGGLTGELFF. The CDR3 DNA sequence: TGTGCCAGCCCTGAGGCGGGAGGTTTAACCGGGGAGCTGTTTTTT. This chain connects TRBV7-8 to TRBJ2-2; TRBD2 agrees at 8 bases. Trimming took 8 bases from V and 5 from J; bases not matched to a gene: 10. The germline V gene has CDR1 SGHVS and CDR2 FQNEAQ. The CDR3 totals 15 residues.

This clonotype was detected only a few times. The CDR3 is CAIRDGDYNEQFF. The DNA for the CDR3 is TGTGCCATCAGAGACGGGGATTACAATGAGCAGTTCTTC. The chain links TRBV10-3 to TRBJ2-1, with D perhaps matching TRBD2 (5 bases). CDR3 length: 13 amino acids. Germline V gene sequence: CDR1 ENHRY, CDR2 SYGVKD. V lost 6 bases, J lost 4 bases, and 10 bases lay in between.

The chain links TRBV5-1 to TRBJ2-3; D is unclear. The CDR3 runs to 13 residues. V shed 0 bases and J shed 5 bases, with 7 bases lying between them. In germline, CDR1 is SGHRS, CDR2 YFSETQ. The CDR3 protein is CASSLDARDTQYF. Here the CDR3 DNA reads TGCGCCAGCAGCTTGGACGCGAGAGATACGCAGTATTTT.

This clonotype showed up many times. This chain connects TRBV29-1 to TRBJ2-7, with D hard to call. Germline V gene lookup returns CDR1 SQVTM and CDR2 ANQGSEA. The CDR3 is 12 residues long. Trimming removed 8 bases from V and 5 bases from J, with 16 bases in between. This CDR3 is CSLGSPANEQYF. The CDR3 DNA follows: TGCAGCTTGGGATCACCCGCGAACGAGCAGTACTTC.

The chain joins TRBV12-3 or TRBV12-4 to TRBJ2-7; the match to TRBD2 covers 7 bases. The CDR3 consists of 15 residues. V trimming: 1 base; J trimming: 5 bases; junction bases outside the gene matches: 8. CDR3 DNA: TGTGCCAGCAGTTTAGTGCGGGGAGGGCTCGACGAGCAGTACTTC. This codes for CASSLVRGGLDEQYF.

The rearrangement joins TRBV20-1 to TRBJ1-5; TRBD1 aligns across 7 bases. V was pared by 6 bases and J by 4 bases, with 6 bases of the junction left unmatched. This CDR3 region has 13 residues. CDR1 and CDR2 (germline): DFQATT, SNEGSKA (reference sequence). This CDR3 reads CSASTGVNQPQHF. The CDR3 DNA is TGCAGTGCCTCAACAGGGGTGAATCAGCCCCAGCATTTT.

The chain has TRBV6-2 or TRBV6-3 and TRBJ2-2; TRBD2 agrees at 8 bases. Germline V gene data show CDR1 as MNHEY and CDR2 as SVGEGT. CDR3 length: 16 amino acids. J gave up 2 bases and V 2 bases, and 4 bases lay outside the gene matches. CDR3 bases: TGTGCCAGCAGTTACAGTACTAGCGGAAACACCGGGGAGCTGTTTTTT. Protein sequence: CASSYSTSGNTGELFF.